This TCR beta chain was recorded in a study of T cell repertoires in cytomegalovirus infection. Study-level background: Public TCR beta signature analysis indicated the presence of both CMV infection and matching HLA type.

Study outcomes and limitations: Clonotypes of TCR beta that were HLA-C-restricted and CMV-specific dominated the ex vivo response.

V lost 6 bases to trimming and J lost 5 bases; unmatched junction nucleotides: 10. The germline gives CDR1 MDHEN, CDR2 SYDVKM. The CDR3 is 18 amino acids. In its sample, this clonotype was seen a few times. Its antigen remains unknown. MiXCR, applied by TCRdb to the reads, yields one record per CDR3 protein. The sample records around 130,000 distinct CDR3 sequences, more than 20% being singletons. The specimen sequenced was PBMCs, sequenced either directly or after in vitro stimulation (not recorded which). The clonotype originates from a human donor in good health (CMV status not recorded). Some clones in this sample may be carry-over from other donors' samples. V is TRBV28 and J is TRBJ2-2, with 15 nucleotides matching TRBD2. The CDR3 DNA reads TGTGCCAGCAGCATCGGGACTAGCGGGAGGCGTTGGACCGGGGAGCTGTTTTTT. It translates to CASSIGTSGRRWTGELFF. The full variable domain, its missing parts supplied by reference TRBV28 and TRBJ2-2, is DVKVTQSSRYLVKRTGEKVFLECVQDMDHENMFWYRQDPGLGLRLIYFSYDVKMKEKGDIPEGYSVSREKKERFSLILESASTNQTSMYLCASSIGTSGRRWTGELFFGEGSRLTVL.